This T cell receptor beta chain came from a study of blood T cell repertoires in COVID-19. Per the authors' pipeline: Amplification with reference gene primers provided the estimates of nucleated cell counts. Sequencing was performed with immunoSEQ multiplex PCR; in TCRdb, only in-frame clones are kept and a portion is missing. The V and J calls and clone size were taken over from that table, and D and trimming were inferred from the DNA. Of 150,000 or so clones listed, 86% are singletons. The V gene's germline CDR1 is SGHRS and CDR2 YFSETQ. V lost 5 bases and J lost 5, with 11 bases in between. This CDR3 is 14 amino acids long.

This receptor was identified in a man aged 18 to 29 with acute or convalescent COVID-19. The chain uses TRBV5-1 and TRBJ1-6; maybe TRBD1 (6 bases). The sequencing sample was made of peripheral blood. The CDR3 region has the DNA TGCGCCAGCAGTTCTAGACAGGATAATTCACCCCTCCACTTT. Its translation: CASSSRQDNSPLHF. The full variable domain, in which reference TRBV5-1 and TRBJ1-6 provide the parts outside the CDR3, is KAGVTQTPRYLIKTRGQQVTLSCSPISGHRSVSWYQQTPGQGLQFLFEYFSETQRNKGNFPGRFSGRQFSNSRSEMNVSTLELGDSALYLCASSSRQDNSPLHFGNGTRLTVT.